A single sample is the source of the 9 T cell receptor beta chains below, sequenced in a study of cytomegalovirus exposure and HLA in healthy donors. The PCR employed 60 Vbeta primers together with 13 Jbeta primers. TCRdb's copy holds only in-frame clones and misses some; the assay was immunoSEQ multiplex PCR. This table holds about 130,000 clones, roughly 79% found once. Source material: PBMCs. Receptors originate from a man aged 25-45 years in good health and CMV-seronegative.

The J gene is TRBJ2-6, the V gene TRBV10-2, with 7 nucleotides matching TRBD1. Germline trimming cut 0 bases from V and 2 bases from J; bases unmatched to any gene: 1. The CDR3 extends over 16 amino acids. The V gene's germline CDR1 is WSHSY and CDR2 SAAADI. CDR3 nucleotide sequence: TGCGCCAGCAGTGAGTCAGGGACAGCTGGGGCCAACGTCCTGACTTTC. It specifies CASSESGTAGANVLTF.

The chain recombines TRBV5-1 with TRBJ1-2; TRBD1 matches at 7 bases. Germline V gene lookup returns CDR1 SGHRS and CDR2 YFSETQ. This CDR3 has 13 amino acids. The V and J ends lost 2 bases and 3 bases, in that order; junction bases with no gene match: 1. The DNA for the CDR3 is TGCGCCAGCAGCTTCGGGACAGACTATGGCTACACCTTC. Encoded protein: CASSFGTDYGYTF.

The genes are TRBV5-8 and TRBJ1-1; TRBD1 is a possible D gene (6 bases). CDR1 and CDR2 from the germline V gene are SGHTS and YDEGEE. Trimming removed 0 bases at V and 4 bases at J, with 13 bases between. This CDR3 comprises 15 residues. The CDR3 is CASSLDLQGSTEAFF. CDR3 DNA: TGTGCCAGCAGCTTGGATCTCCAGGGGAGCACTGAAGCTTTCTTT.

The chain recombines TRBV28 with TRBJ1-1, with D maybe TRBD1 (5 bases). V lost 1 base and J lost 7, with 10 bases in between. Germline V CDR1 and CDR2: MDHEN, SYDVKM. CDR3 size: 13 residues. This CDR3 is CASSLFQGLEAFF. In DNA form, the CDR3 reads TGTGCCAGCAGTTTATTTCAGGGTCTTGAAGCTTTCTTT.

The chain is built from TRBV18 and TRBJ1-6; the match to TRBD1 covers 7 bases. With 3 bases clipped from V and 7 bases from J, the junction kept 15 bases outside the gene matches. Germline CDR1 KGHSH, CDR2 LQKENI. The CDR3 spans 18 residues. This CDR3 reads CASSPQSTGTAKNSPLHF. In DNA, the CDR3 is TGTGCCAGCTCACCTCAATCAACGGGGACAGCTAAAAATTCACCCCTCCACTTT.

This rearrangement joins TRBV5-6 to TRBJ2-4, with 7 bases aligning to TRBD2. V was pared by 0 bases and J by 3 bases, with 0 bases of the junction left unmatched. Germline V lookup: CDR1 SGHDT, CDR2 YYEEEE. CDR3 length: 14 residues. The CDR3 is CASSLGGSKNIQYF. CDR3 nucleotides: TGTGCCAGCAGCTTGGGCGGGAGCAAAAACATTCAGTACTTC.

CDR3 region: CAIPRTTANSPLHF. The CDR3 DNA is TGTGCCATCCCCCGCACGACTGCTAATTCACCCCTCCACTTT. The chain has TRBV6-5 and TRBJ1-6; no definite D call. The germline V gene has CDR1 MNHEY and CDR2 SVGAGI. The CDR3 loop spans 14 amino acids. The V and J ends lost 10 bases and 6 bases respectively, with 16 bases between them.

This sequence joins TRBV11-2 and TRBJ2-5; D unresolved. The CDR3 covers 13 residues. Germline-derived CDR1 and CDR2 are SGHAT and FQNNGV. V was pared by 5 bases and J by 7 bases, with 14 bases between. CDR3 sequence reads: CASSPRKLGTQYF. CDR3 nucleotide sequence: TGTGCCAGCAGCCCTAGAAAGTTGGGGACCCAGTACTTC.

Concerning this clone itself: Other DNA sequences in the same sample also yield this CDR3. This chain uses TRBV9 with TRBJ2-2, with TRBD2 identical over 11 bases. Germline lookup yields CDR1 SGDLS and CDR2 YYNGEE. CDR3 size: 16 residues. The ends lost 0 bases at V and 2 bases at J; junction bases unmatched: 0. CDR3 nucleotide sequence: TGTGCCAGCAGCGTAGGACTAGCGGGAAACACCGGGGAGCTGTTTTTT. Amino acid sequence: CASSVGLAGNTGELFF.